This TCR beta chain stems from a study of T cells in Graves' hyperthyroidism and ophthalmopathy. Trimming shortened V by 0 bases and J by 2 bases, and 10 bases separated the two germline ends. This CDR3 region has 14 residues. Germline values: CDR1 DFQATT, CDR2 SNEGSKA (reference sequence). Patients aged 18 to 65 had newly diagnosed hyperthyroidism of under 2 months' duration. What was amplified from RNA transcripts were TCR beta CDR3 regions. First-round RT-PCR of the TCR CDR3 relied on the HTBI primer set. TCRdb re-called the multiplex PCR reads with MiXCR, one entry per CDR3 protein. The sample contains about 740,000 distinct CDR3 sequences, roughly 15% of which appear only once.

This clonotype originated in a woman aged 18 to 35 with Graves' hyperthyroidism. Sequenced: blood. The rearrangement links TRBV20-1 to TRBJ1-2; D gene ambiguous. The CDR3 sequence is CSARDPDSNYGYTF. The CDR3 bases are TGCAGTGCTAGAGATCCCGACTCAAACTATGGCTACACCTTC.